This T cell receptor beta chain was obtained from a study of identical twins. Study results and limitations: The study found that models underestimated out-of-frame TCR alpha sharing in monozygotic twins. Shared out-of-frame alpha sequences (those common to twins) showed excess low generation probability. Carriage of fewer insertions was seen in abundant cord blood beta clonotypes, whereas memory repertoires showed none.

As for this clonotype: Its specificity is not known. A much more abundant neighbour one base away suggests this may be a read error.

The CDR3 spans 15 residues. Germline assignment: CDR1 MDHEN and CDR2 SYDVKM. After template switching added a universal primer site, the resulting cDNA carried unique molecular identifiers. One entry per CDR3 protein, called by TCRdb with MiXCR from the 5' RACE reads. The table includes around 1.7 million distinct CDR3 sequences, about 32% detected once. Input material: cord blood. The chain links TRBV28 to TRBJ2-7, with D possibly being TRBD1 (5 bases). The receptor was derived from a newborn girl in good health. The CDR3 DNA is TGTGTCAGCAGTGTGGACGGGTCAGGGATCTACGAGCAGTACTTC. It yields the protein CVSSVDGSGIYEQYF.